Shown below are 20 T cell receptor beta chains from a single sample sequenced in a study of OX40 agonist ivuxolimab in advanced cancers. To prepare the library, the immunoSEQ multiplex PCR assay was applied. Drawn from immuneACCESS, this table holds only the in-frame rearrangements with V and J called that TCRdb kept. Clones are partly lost; checked studies trace under half to an unresolved V gene and leave the rest unexplained. The sample data list roughly 80,000 clones, and about 93% of these were observed just once. Of the sample, about 0.32% is held by the ten largest clones. The specimen comprised CD4+ or CD8+ T cells sorted from blood, sampled in a trial of the OX40 agonist ivuxolimab. These receptors originate from an adult with an advanced solid tumor such as melanoma, head and neck, liver or kidney cancer.

This chain uses TRBV2 with TRBJ2-3, with 11 bases fitting TRBD2. CDR1 is SNHLY and CDR2 is FYNNEI in the germline V gene. J lost 0 bases, V lost 7 bases, and 3 bases had no gene match. This CDR3 is built from 15 residues. CDR3 loop: CASNRLAGSTDTQYF. The DNA of the CDR3 is TGTGCCAGCAATCGACTAGCGGGGAGCACAGATACGCAGTATTTT.

The chain couples TRBV10-3 to TRBJ2-5; 7 bases align to TRBD1. Per the germline V gene, CDR1 is ENHRY and CDR2 is SYGVKD. The ends lost 11 bases at V and 5 bases at J; junction bases unmatched: 20. There are 16 residues in the CDR3. The CDR3 sequence is CAAQSGLKGAVETQYF. The CDR3 region has the DNA TGTGCCGCTCAAAGCGGATTAAAGGGGGCGGTGGAGACCCAGTACTTC.

The chain joins TRBV5-1 to TRBJ1-1, with D possibly TRBD1 on 5 matching bases. CDR1 is SGHRS and CDR2 is YFSETQ in the germline V gene. Trimming shortened V by 4 bases and J by 0 bases, and 13 bases separated the two germline ends. This CDR3 is 15 amino acids long. The chain's CDR3 is CASSQGLSMNTEAFF. The CDR3 region has the DNA TGCGCCAGCAGCCAGGGACTGAGCATGAACACTGAAGCTTTCTTT.

The chain recombines TRBV19 with TRBJ1-6, with unresolved D. The germline gives CDR1 LNHDA, CDR2 SQIVND (reference sequence). CDR3 size: 12 residues. Trimming removed 3 bases at V and 10 bases at J, with 7 bases between. CDR3 in DNA: TGTGCCAGTAGTATCTTCCGATCACCCCTCCACTTT. Protein: CASSIFRSPLHF.

As concerns this clone: Other DNA sequences in the same sample also yield this CDR3. The J gene is TRBJ1-1, the V gene TRBV7-2, with 7 positions matching TRBD1. This CDR3 is 14 amino acids long. CDR1 and CDR2 (germline): SGHTA, FQGNSA. The V gene end was trimmed by 2 bases and the J gene end by 1 base; junction bases not matched to a gene: 1. The chain's CDR3 is CASSLQGGNTEAFF. CDR3 DNA: TGTGCCAGCAGCTTACAGGGGGGGAACACTGAAGCTTTCTTT.

The rearrangement joins TRBV7-3 to TRBJ2-1; D call uncertain. CDR3 size: 13 residues. The germline gives CDR1 SGHTA, CDR2 FQGTGA. Trimming removed 2 bases at V and 7 bases at J, with 9 bases between. The CDR3 coding sequence is TGTGCCAGCAGCTTATCTGGGCAAAATGAGCAGTTCTTC. Amino acids: CASSLSGQNEQFF.

This clone was detected only once. V usage is TRBV5-5 and J usage is TRBJ2-2, with D perhaps matching TRBD2 (6 bases). This CDR3 comprises 15 residues. Germline V gene lookup returns CDR1 SGHKS and CDR2 YYEKEE (reference sequence). V was clipped by 4 bases and J by 2 bases, with 12 bases between them. CDR3 in DNA: TGTGCCAGCAGCCTTTCCGGGGGAAACACCGGGGAGCTGTTTTTT. Protein: CASSLSGGNTGELFF.

The chain is built from TRBV6-4 and TRBJ1-4; D unresolved. V dropped 2 bases and J dropped 5 bases, with 9 bases sitting between them. There are 14 residues in the CDR3. CDR1 and CDR2 from the germline V gene are MRHNA and SNTAGT. CDR3 protein: CASSDKGENEKLFF. Here the CDR3 DNA reads TGTGCCAGCAGTGACAAGGGAGAAAATGAAAAACTGTTTTTT.

The CDR3 bases are TGCGCCAGCAGCCAGGTCCCTGGAGTCGCTGAAAAACTGTTTTTT. Translated: CASSQVPGVAEKLFF. The chain has TRBV5-1 and TRBJ1-4; D is undetermined. There are 15 residues in the CDR3. V lost 4 bases, J lost 7 bases, and 17 bases lay in between. Per germline, CDR1 SGHRS and CDR2 YFSETQ.

The chain combines TRBV13 with TRBJ1-4; maybe TRBD1 (5 bases). CDR3 size: 18 residues. In germline, CDR1 is PRHDT, CDR2 FYEKMQ (reference sequence). Deletions cut 2 bases from V and 0 bases from J, with 16 bases between. CDR3 bases: TGTGCCAGCAGCTTAAAAGGGACGAGTATTGCAACTAATGAAAAACTGTTTTTT. Translated: CASSLKGTSIATNEKLFF.

This chain uses TRBV18 with TRBJ1-5; D is unclear. Trimming stripped 6 bases from V and 4 bases from J, with 10 bases between. The CDR3 is 13 residues long. CDR1 and CDR2 from the germline V gene are KGHSH and LQKENI. The DNA for the CDR3 is TGTGCCAGCTCGACGGGAGGAAATCAGCCCCAGCATTTT. Translation gives CASSTGGNQPQHF.

The table lists this clone with a count of one. The chain employs TRBV7-9 and TRBJ1-2; D not resolved. This CDR3 has 12 amino acids. Between the trimmed V and J ends, which lost 2 bases and 1 base, there was a span of 2 bases. Germline loops: CDR1 SEHNR, CDR2 FQNEAQ (reference sequence). The CDR3 region has the DNA TGTGCCAGCAGCTTACATAACTATGGCTACACCTTC. Protein sequence: CASSLHNYGYTF.

The CDR3 spells CASSLDTNSPLHF. As DNA, the CDR3 is TGTGCCAGCAGCTTAGACACCAATTCACCCCTCCACTTT. The V and J genes are TRBV7-9 and TRBJ1-6; D is unresolved. Germline V lookup: CDR1 SEHNR, CDR2 FQNEAQ (reference sequence). Trimming took off 1 base at V and 7 bases at J, with 5 bases between the two ends. CDR3 size: 13 residues. The entire variable domain, with the rest obtained from reference TRBV7-9 and TRBJ1-6, is as follows: DTGVSQNPRHKITKRGQNVTFRCDPISEHNRLYWYRQTLGQGPEFLTYFQNEAQLEKSRLLSDRFSAERPKGSFSTLEIQRTEQGDSAMYLCASSLDTNSPLHFGNGTRLTVT.

The chain has TRBV28 and TRBJ2-5; 12 bases are a match to TRBD2. Germline trimming cut 4 bases from V and 1 base from J; bases unmatched to any gene: 7. The V gene's germline CDR1 is MDHEN and CDR2 SYDVKM. The CDR3 loop spans 17 amino acids. The CDR3 sequence is CASSSRTSGVPQETQYF. CDR3 sequence (DNA): TGTGCCAGCAGTTCCAGGACTAGCGGGGTACCCCAAGAGACCCAGTACTTC.

This clone was detected only once. The chain links TRBV19 to TRBJ2-6; D is ambiguous. This CDR3 spans 19 amino acids. Trimming left V 1 base short and J 0 bases short, with 16 bases between. In germline, CDR1 is LNHDA, CDR2 SQIVND (reference sequence). As DNA, the CDR3 is TGTGCCAGTAGTATAGCCCCGGGCAGGAAATCCTCTGGGGCCAACGTCCTGACTTTC. Translating it yields CASSIAPGRKSSGANVLTF. The entire variable domain, with the rest obtained from reference TRBV19 and TRBJ2-6, is as follows: DGGITQSPKYLFRKEGQNVTLSCEQNLNHDAMYWYRQDPGQGLRLIYYSQIVNDFQKGDIAEGYSVSREKKESFPLTVTSAQKNPTAFYLCASSIAPGRKSSGANVLTFGAGSRLTVL.

The V gene is TRBV18, the J gene TRBJ2-2; 7 nucleotides agree with TRBD1. The J segment lost 4 bases and the V segment lost 6 bases, leaving 11 bases of the junction unmatched. This CDR3 spans 16 amino acids. CDR1 and CDR2 from the germline V gene are KGHSH and LQKENI. The CDR3 region has the DNA TGTGCCAGCTCCTCACCCGGGACAGAGGTCACCGGGGAGCTGTTTTTT. It yields the protein CASSSPGTEVTGELFF.

The chain carries TRBV30 and TRBJ1-6, with 7 bases identical to TRBD1. The CDR3 runs 15 residues. The trim removed 3 bases at V and 4 bases at J, leaving 6 bases unmatched. Germline V gives CDR1 GTSNPN, CDR2 SVGIG (reference sequence). The CDR3 DNA sequence: TGTGCCTGGAGCAGCCGACAGGGATATAATTCACCCCTCCACTTT. The encoded protein is CAWSSRQGYNSPLHF.

The V and J genes are TRBV4-1 and TRBJ1-2, with D tentatively TRBD1 (5 bases). The CDR3 length is 15 residues. Deletions cut 4 bases from V and 7 bases from J, with 19 bases between. Germline V gives CDR1 MGHRA, CDR2 YSYEKL. The CDR3 protein is CASSLGTGRPPGYTF. As DNA, the CDR3 is TGCGCCAGCAGCCTGGGAACAGGTCGGCCTCCTGGCTACACCTTC.

The chain employs TRBV7-2 and TRBJ1-3; the match to TRBD1 covers 7 bases. Losses at the gene ends were 5 bases for V and 6 bases for J; bases not matched to a gene: 10. The germline V gene has CDR1 SGHTA and CDR2 FQGNSA. The CDR3 spans 15 residues. CDR3 coding DNA: TGTGCCAGCAGCCGTACCGGGACAGTCGTAAACACCATATATTTT. Amino acid sequence: CASSRTGTVVNTIYF.

CDR3 amino acids: CASALGQSFSYEQYF. The CDR3 region has the DNA TGTGCCAGCGCCTTAGGCCAGTCGTTCTCCTACGAGCAGTACTTC. This rearrangement joins TRBV27 to TRBJ2-7; D not resolved. V lost 8 bases to trimming and J lost 0 bases, with 17 bases between them. The CDR3 spans 15 residues. Germline V lookup: CDR1 MNHEY, CDR2 SMNVEV (reference sequence).